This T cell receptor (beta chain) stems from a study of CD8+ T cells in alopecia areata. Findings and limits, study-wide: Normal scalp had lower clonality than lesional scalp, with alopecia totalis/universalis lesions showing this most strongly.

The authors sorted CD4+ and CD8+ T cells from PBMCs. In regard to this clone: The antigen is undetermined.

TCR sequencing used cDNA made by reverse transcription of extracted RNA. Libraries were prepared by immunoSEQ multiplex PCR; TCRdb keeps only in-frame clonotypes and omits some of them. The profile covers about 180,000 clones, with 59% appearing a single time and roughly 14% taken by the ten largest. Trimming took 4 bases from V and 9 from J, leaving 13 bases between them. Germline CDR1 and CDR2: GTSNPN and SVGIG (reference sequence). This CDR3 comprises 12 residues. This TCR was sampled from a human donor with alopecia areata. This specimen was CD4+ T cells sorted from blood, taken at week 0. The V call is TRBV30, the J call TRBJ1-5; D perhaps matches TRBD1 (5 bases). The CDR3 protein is CAWKRQGGPQHF. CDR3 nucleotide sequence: TGTGCCTGGAAGAGGCAGGGAGGGCCCCAGCATTTT. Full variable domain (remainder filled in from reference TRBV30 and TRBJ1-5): SQTIHQWPATLVQPVGSPLSLECTVEGTSNPNLYWYRQAAGRGLQLLFYSVGIGQISSEVPQNLSASRPQDRQFILSSKKLLLSDSGFYLCAWKRQGGPQHFGDGTRLSIL.